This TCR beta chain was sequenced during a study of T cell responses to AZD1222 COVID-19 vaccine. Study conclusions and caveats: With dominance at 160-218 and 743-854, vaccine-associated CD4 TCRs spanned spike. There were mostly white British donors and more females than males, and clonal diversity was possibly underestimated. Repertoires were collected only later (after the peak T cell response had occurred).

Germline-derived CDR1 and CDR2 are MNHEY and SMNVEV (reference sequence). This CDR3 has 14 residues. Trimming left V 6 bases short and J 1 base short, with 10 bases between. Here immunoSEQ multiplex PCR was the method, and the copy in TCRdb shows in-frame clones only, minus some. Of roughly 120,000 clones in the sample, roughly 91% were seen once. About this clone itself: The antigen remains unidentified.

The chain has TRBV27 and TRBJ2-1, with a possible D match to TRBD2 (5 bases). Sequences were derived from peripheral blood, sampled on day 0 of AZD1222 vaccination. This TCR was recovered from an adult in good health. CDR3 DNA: TGTGCCAGCAGCCCCCCGGGGTCCTACAATGAGCAGTTCTTC. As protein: CASSPPGSYNEQFF.